This TCR beta chain was recorded in a study of T cell responses to AZD1222 COVID-19 vaccine. Study-level points and caveats: Repertoire sampling occurred only after the peak T cell response. Mapped onto spike, vaccine-associated CD4 TCRs spanned it and were dominant at 160-218 and 743-854. Donors were mostly white British, more females; clonal diversity possibly underestimated.

Of note for this clone: The antigen is unknown.

The CDR3 runs 13 residues. Deletions cut 9 bases from V and 1 base from J, with 14 bases between. Germline V gene sequence: CDR1 SGHDT, CDR2 YYEEEE. Produced via immunoSEQ multiplex PCR; TCRdb's table is partial and in-frame only. The sample carries 200,000 to 250,000 clones, approximately 94% recorded once. The input for sequencing was peripheral blood, taken 28 days after the second dose of the MenACWY control vaccine. The origin of this receptor is an adult who received the MenACWY meningococcal vaccine as a control. The chain recombines TRBV5-6 with TRBJ2-7; D gene unclear. In DNA form, the CDR3 reads TGTGCCACCTCCCTTCAGAGTTCCTACGAGCAGTACTTC. Its translation: CATSLQSSYEQYF. Based on the CDR3 plus reference TRBV5-6 and TRBJ2-7, the full variable domain is DAGVTQSPTHLIKTRGQQVTLRCSPKSGHDTVSWYQQALGQGPQFIFQYYEEEERQRGNFPDRFSGHQFPNYSSELNVNALLLGDSALYLCATSLQSSYEQYFGPGTRLTVT.